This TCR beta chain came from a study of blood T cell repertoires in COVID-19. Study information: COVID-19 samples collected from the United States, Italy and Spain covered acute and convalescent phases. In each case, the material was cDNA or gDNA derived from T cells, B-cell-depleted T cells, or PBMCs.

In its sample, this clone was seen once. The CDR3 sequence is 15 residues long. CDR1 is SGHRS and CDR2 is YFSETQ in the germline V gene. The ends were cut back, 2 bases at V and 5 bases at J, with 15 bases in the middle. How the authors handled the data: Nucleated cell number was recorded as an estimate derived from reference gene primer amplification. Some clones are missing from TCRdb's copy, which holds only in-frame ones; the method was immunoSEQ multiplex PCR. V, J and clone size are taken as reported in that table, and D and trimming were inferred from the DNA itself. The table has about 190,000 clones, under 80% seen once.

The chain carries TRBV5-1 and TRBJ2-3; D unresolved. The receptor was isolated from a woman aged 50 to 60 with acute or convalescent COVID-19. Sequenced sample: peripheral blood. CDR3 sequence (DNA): TGCGCCAGCAGCTTCGGAGCCTATCCCCGAGATACGCAGTATTTT. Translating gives CASSFGAYPRDTQYF.